These 3 T cell receptor beta chains share one sample of origin, sequenced in a study of blood T cell repertoires in COVID-19. The data were produced by immunoSEQ multiplex PCR, yet TCRdb's version contains in-frame clones alone and is incomplete. The sample gives some 190,000 clones, 88% of which show up once; more than 1.4% is in the top ten. Source material: peripheral blood. All receptors come from a man aged 18-30 years with active or convalescent COVID-19.

This chain joins TRBV5-5 and TRBJ1-5; 10 nucleotides agree with TRBD1. Germline CDR1 and CDR2: SGHKS and YYEKEE (reference sequence). The CDR3 is 14 residues long. The V gene end was trimmed by 4 bases and the J gene end by 7 bases; junction bases not matched to a gene: 5. The CDR3 nucleotides read TGTGCCAGCAGCCTAGGGACAGGGGAACAGCCCCAGCATTTT. Protein product: CASSLGTGEQPQHF.

CDR3 DNA: TGTGCCAGCAGGGAAACCGGGACAGGGGGCGATCAGCCCCAGCATTTT. Translating gives CASRETGTGGDQPQHF. The V call is TRBV6-4, the J call TRBJ1-5, with 12 nucleotides matching TRBD1. This CDR3 has 16 residues. V was clipped by 6 bases and J by 5 bases; unmatched bases: 8. Per the germline V gene, CDR1 is MRHNA and CDR2 is SNTAGT.

The chain employs TRBV9 and TRBJ2-2, with 7 bases fitting TRBD2. Germline-derived CDR1 and CDR2 are SGDLS and YYNGEE. Unmatched junction bases numbered 2, after V lost 0 bases and J lost 0 bases. The CDR3 runs to 16 residues. The DNA of the CDR3 is TGTGCCAGCAGCGTAGAACTAGCGACGAACACCGGGGAGCTGTTTTTT. This gives the protein CASSVELATNTGELFF. Full variable domain (remainder filled in from reference TRBV9 and TRBJ2-2): DSGVTQTPKHLITATGQRVTLRCSPRSGDLSVYWYQQSLDQGLQFLIQYYNGEERAKGNILERFSAQQFPDLHSELNLSSLELGDSALYFCASSVELATNTGELFFGEGSRLTVL.